This TCR beta chain came from a study of T-cell reconstitution after alpha-beta-depleted transplantation in children. Germline values: CDR1 SGHRS, CDR2 YFSETQ. After removal of 5 bases from V and 10 bases from J, the junction contained 9 bases not matched to a gene. The CDR3 is 14 amino acids. The TCRbeta library incorporated unique molecular identifiers. A single record per CDR3 protein comes from TCRdb applying MiXCR to the PCR reads. The sample carries fewer than 550,000 distinct CDR3 sequences, more than 9.5% recorded once. This clonotype was counted between two and nine times. The chain uses TRBV5-1 and TRBJ1-6, with 7 bases lining up with TRBD1. Sequenced material: PBMCs, mostly from graft donor cells, taken 180 days after TCRalphabeta/CD19-depleted stem cell transplant. The sequence was obtained from a female patient between 2 and 15 years old who had a stem cell transplant for aplastic anemia, so the T cells may come from the graft donor. The CDR3 nucleotides read TGCGCCAGCAGGGGCGACAGGGAGGGATCACCCCTCCACTTT. It yields the protein CASRGDREGSPLHF.